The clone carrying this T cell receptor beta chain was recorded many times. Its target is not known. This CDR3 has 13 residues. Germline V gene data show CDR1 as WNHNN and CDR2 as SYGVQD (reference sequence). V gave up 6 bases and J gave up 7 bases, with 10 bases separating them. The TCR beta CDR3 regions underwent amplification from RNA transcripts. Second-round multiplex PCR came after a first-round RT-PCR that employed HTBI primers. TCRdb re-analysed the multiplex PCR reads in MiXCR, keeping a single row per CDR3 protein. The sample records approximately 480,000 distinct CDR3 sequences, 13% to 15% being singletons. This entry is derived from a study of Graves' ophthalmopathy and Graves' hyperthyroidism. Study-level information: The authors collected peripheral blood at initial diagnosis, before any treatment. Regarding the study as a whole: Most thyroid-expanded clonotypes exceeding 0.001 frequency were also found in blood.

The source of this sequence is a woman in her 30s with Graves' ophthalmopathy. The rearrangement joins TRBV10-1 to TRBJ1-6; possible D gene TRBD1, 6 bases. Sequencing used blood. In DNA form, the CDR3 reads TGCGCCAGCAGAGGACAGCTCAATTCACCCCTCCACTTT. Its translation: CASRGQLNSPLHF.